These 32 T cell receptor beta chains originate from one sample sequenced in a study of T cells expressing NK-cell markers. TCRdb re-analyzed the 5' RACE reads; it lists each CDR3 protein once, without DNA. Its table records some 450,000 distinct CDR3 sequences. Sequenced material: blood T cells: a sorted CD56 or NKG2C T cell subset, CD4+ or CD8+ T cells, or bulk PBMC T cells (not recorded which). These receptors originate from a woman aged 18 to 75 in good health.

V is TRBV14 and J is TRBJ2-1. This CDR3 is built from 17 residues. Germline V CDR1 and CDR2: SGHDN, FVKESK. The CDR3: CASSQEWAGSSYNEQFF.

This rearrangement joins TRBV12-3 or TRBV12-4 to TRBJ1-1. The CDR3 consists of 13 residues. This CDR3 is CASSPGGATEAFF.

The CDR3 protein is CSAQGLNEQFF. The rearrangement joins TRBV20-1 to TRBJ2-1; absent DNA, TCRdb's TRBD2 call cannot be checked. CDR1 and CDR2 (germline): DFQATT, SNEGSKA (reference sequence). This CDR3 contains 11 residues.

This sequence joins TRBV29-1 and TRBJ2-1. The CDR3 has 12 residues. Germline CDR1 reads SQVTM; CDR2 reads ANQGSEA. CDR3 residues: CSVAAVSQEQFF.

The chain combines TRBV27 with TRBJ2-3; there is no DNA to check the TCRdb D call of TRBD2. The germline CDR1 and CDR2 sequences are MNHEY and SMNVEV (reference sequence). CDR3 length: 15 residues. CDR3 in amino acids: CASSFGGSYTDTQYF.

This chain uses TRBV28 with TRBJ2-3. From germline, CDR1 is MDHEN and CDR2 SYDVKM. The CDR3 extends over 16 amino acids. The CDR3 is CASSLLQKRTTDTQYF.

The chain is built from TRBV9 and TRBJ2-5; TCRdb's assignment of TRBD2 cannot be checked, as there is no DNA. The V gene's germline CDR1 is SGDLS and CDR2 YYNGEE. The length of the CDR3 is 18 residues. CDR3: CASSVGDSGGTFQETQYF. The full variable domain, rest sourced from reference TRBV9 and TRBJ2-5, is DSGVTQTPKHLITATGQRVTLRCSPRSGDLSVYWYQQSLDQGLQFLIQYYNGEERAKGNILERFSAQQFPDLHSELNLSSLELGDSALYFCASSVGDSGGTFQETQYFGPGTRLLVL.

The chain employs TRBV30 and TRBJ2-1. CDR3 length: 13 residues. The germline gives CDR1 GTSNPN, CDR2 SVGIG (reference sequence). CDR3 in amino acids: CAWRLQSYNEQFF.

The chain joins TRBV4-2 to TRBJ2-7; the D call of TRBD2 rests on TCRdb alone, since no DNA is present to check it. Germline CDR1 is LGHNA and CDR2 is YNFKEQ. The CDR3 has 17 amino acids. The CDR3 protein is CASSQVTGTSGIYEQYF.

The rearrangement links TRBV11-2 to TRBJ2-1; TCRdb selects TRBD1, and the lack of DNA leaves this call unchecked. The CDR3 has 14 amino acids. The germline gives CDR1 SGHAT, CDR2 FQNNGV. This chain's CDR3 is CASSYRAYYNEQFF.

The V and J genes are TRBV30 and TRBJ2-2; TCRdb designates TRBD1, a call that cannot be tested without DNA. CDR1 and CDR2 from the germline V gene are GTSNPN and SVGIG (reference sequence). The CDR3 consists of 12 residues. CDR3 sequence: CAWKGGTGELFF.

V usage is TRBV12-3 or TRBV12-4 and J usage is TRBJ2-7; TCRdb lists TRBD1, though no DNA is available to test this call. The CDR3 is 14 residues long. CDR3 amino acids: CASSLAGDRVEQYF.

The chain recombines TRBV4-3 with TRBJ2-2; TCRdb's D gene call, TRBD2, goes unchecked for lack of DNA. CDR1 is LGHNA, CDR2 YSLEER, per germline. The CDR3 has 17 amino acids. The CDR3 sequence is CASSQIMGSGSTGELFF.

This chain links TRBV20-1 with TRBJ1-1; as DNA is missing, the TRBD1 call by TCRdb cannot be tested. Looked up from germline, CDR1 is DFQATT and CDR2 is SNEGSKA (reference sequence). The CDR3 contains 18 residues. The CDR3 is CSAREDQSNRALGTEAFF.

The CDR3 region is CSARDLGLAGRSYNEQFF. The V gene is TRBV20-1, the J gene TRBJ2-1; TCRdb returns TRBD2, unconfirmable since there is no DNA. Germline V lookup: CDR1 DFQATT, CDR2 SNEGSKA (reference sequence). The CDR3 loop spans 18 amino acids.

The chain is built from TRBV20-1 and TRBJ2-5; TCRdb returns TRBD2, unconfirmable since there is no DNA. CDR1 and CDR2 from the germline V gene are DFQATT and SNEGSKA (reference sequence). CDR3 length: 13 residues. The CDR3 reads CSPAVPNQETQYF.

The chain couples TRBV27 to TRBJ2-4; with no DNA, the TCRdb D assignment of TRBD1 cannot be verified. Germline V lookup: CDR1 MNHEY, CDR2 SMNVEV (reference sequence). The CDR3 totals 16 residues. CDR3 sequence: CASSRTMGQGKNIQYF.

The chain recombines TRBV5-8 with TRBJ1-6; TCRdb's D call, TRBD1, is unchecked because there is no DNA. CDR1 and CDR2 (germline): SGHTS, YDEGEE. The CDR3 extends over 14 amino acids. This CDR3 reads CASNPDGNNSPLHF.

The chain links TRBV5-1 to TRBJ2-3; TCRdb's D call of TRBD2 is untestable without DNA. Germline assignment: CDR1 SGHRS and CDR2 YFSETQ. The CDR3 contains 13 residues. The CDR3 sequence: CASSEAGADTQYF.

The chain combines TRBV5-1 with TRBJ1-3; TCRdb names TRBD1, which stays unverified in the absence of DNA. Germline CDR1 reads SGHRS; CDR2 reads YFSETQ. The CDR3 is made up of 15 amino acids. The CDR3 reads CASSSDGTGRNTIYF.

The chain recombines TRBV19 with TRBJ2-1; there is no DNA to check the TCRdb D call of TRBD1. This CDR3 has 16 amino acids. The germline V gene has CDR1 LNHDA and CDR2 SQIVND (reference sequence). This CDR3 is CASMGWGGISYNEQFF.

This chain connects TRBV7-8 to TRBJ2-2; the TCRdb call, TRBD2, lacks DNA for checking. Germline V gives CDR1 SGHVS, CDR2 FQNEAQ. The CDR3 has 16 residues. Here the CDR3 reads CASSKRSSGSSGELFF.

The chain combines TRBV12-3 or TRBV12-4 with TRBJ2-1; TCRdb returns TRBD1, unconfirmable since there is no DNA. There are 16 residues in the CDR3. CDR3 sequence reads: CASSSHRASSYNEQFF.

The rearrangement joins TRBV29-1 to TRBJ2-5; checking the TCRdb D call of TRBD1 is not possible without DNA. Germline values: CDR1 SQVTM, CDR2 ANQGSEA. CDR3 length: 15 residues. CDR3: CSGTPPGQGQETQYF.

V usage is TRBV21-1 and J usage is TRBJ2-1. TRBV21-1 is recorded as a pseudogene. This CDR3 has 12 amino acids. The CDR3 reads CASSPTHAEQFF.

This sequence joins TRBV6-5 and TRBJ1-1. CDR1 is MNHEY and CDR2 is SVGAGI in the germline V gene. CDR3 length equals 12 residues. The CDR3 loop reads CASSSASTEAFF.

The chain couples TRBV7-2 to TRBJ2-7; no DNA is available, so the TRBD2 call from TCRdb remains unchecked. The germline V gene encodes CDR1 SGHTA and CDR2 FQGNSA. CDR3 length: 15 amino acids. CDR3 region: CASSPGTVISYEQYF.

The gene calls are TRBV5-1 and TRBJ2-2. Germline V gene lookup returns CDR1 SGHRS and CDR2 YFSETQ. The CDR3 is 13 amino acids. CDR3 amino acids: CASTPRHTGELIF. The full variable domain, its missing parts supplied by reference TRBV5-1 and TRBJ2-2, is KAGVTQTPRYLIKTRGQQVTLSCSPISGHRSVSWYQQTPGQGLQFLFEYFSETQRNKGNFPGRFSGRQFSNSRSEMNVSTLELGDSALYLCASTPRHTGELIFGEGSRLTVL.

This chain links TRBV27 with TRBJ2-3; the TCRdb call, TRBD1, lacks DNA for checking. The CDR3 extends over 13 amino acids. Germline CDR1 reads MNHEY; CDR2 reads SMNVEV (reference sequence). The CDR3 region is CASSLGPLDTQYF.

The chain carries TRBV11-1 and TRBJ2-7; TCRdb gives TRBD1 as the D gene, but with no DNA this cannot be confirmed. The CDR3 runs to 12 residues. Germline V gives CDR1 SGHAT, CDR2 FQDESV (reference sequence). The CDR3 sequence is CASSPPGYEQYF.

The gene calls are TRBV20-1 and TRBJ1-1; the TRBD1 assignment by TCRdb is unverifiable without DNA. The length of the CDR3 is 15 residues. Germline assignment: CDR1 DFQATT and CDR2 SNEGSKA (reference sequence). CDR3 in amino acids: CSARGEGGQTTEAFF.

This chain links TRBV28 with TRBJ1-3; the D call from TCRdb, TRBD1, cannot be confirmed without DNA. The CDR3 is 13 amino acids. Germline lookup yields CDR1 MDHEN and CDR2 SYDVKM. This CDR3 is CASSPSPDRRRYF.